These 7 T cell receptor beta chains were all obtained from the same sample, sequenced in a study of PD-1 blockade in classical Hodgkin lymphoma. Relapses following autologous stem cell transplantation were seen in all patients, with brentuximab vedotin exposure varying. Sequenced by immunoSEQ multiplex PCR; TCRdb stores in-frame clones only, minus some. The sample has over 80,000 clones, 80% to 95% seen once. The sample in question was peripheral blood mononuclear cells (PBMCs), obtained at baseline. The receptors were gathered from a human donor with classical Hodgkin lymphoma.

This chain joins TRBV19 and TRBJ2-7, with 12 positions matching TRBD2. Trimming took 8 bases from V and 0 from J; bases not matched to a gene: 14. Per the germline V gene, CDR1 is LNHDA and CDR2 is SQIVND (reference sequence). There are 18 residues in the CDR3. The CDR3 reads CASQNVGLAGAASYEQYF. The CDR3 DNA reads TGTGCCAGTCAAAATGTGGGACTAGCGGGTGCCGCCTCCTACGAGCAGTACTTC. The full variable domain, rest sourced from reference TRBV19 and TRBJ2-7, is DGGITQSPKYLFRKEGQNVTLSCEQNLNHDAMYWYRQDPGQGLRLIYYSQIVNDFQKGDIAEGYSVSREKKESFPLTVTSAQKNPTAFYLCASQNVGLAGAASYEQYFGPGTRLTVT.

J is TRBJ2-7 and V is TRBV7-2, with D hard to call. The ends were cut back, 1 base at V and 0 bases at J, with 13 bases in the middle. The CDR3 contains 16 residues. The germline CDR1 and CDR2 sequences are SGHTA and FQGNSA. The CDR3 nucleotides read TGTGCCAGCAGCTTAGTAGGCCAGGCAAGCTCCTACGAGCAGTACTTC. Translating gives CASSLVGQASSYEQYF.

The chain uses TRBV7-9 and TRBJ2-1; TRBD2 matches at 8 bases. Trimming took 2 bases from V and 3 from J; bases not matched to a gene: 9. Germline V lookup: CDR1 SEHNR, CDR2 FQNEAQ (reference sequence). The length of the CDR3 is 17 residues. CDR3 amino acids: CASSLPQGREGYNEQFF. Here the CDR3 DNA reads TGTGCCAGCAGCTTACCTCAGGGTCGGGAGGGCTACAATGAGCAGTTCTTC.

This CDR3 reads CASSAYPRLGLSYNEQFF. The CDR3 region has the DNA TGCGCCAGCAGTGCCTATCCGCGACTGGGCCTCTCCTACAATGAGCAGTTCTTC. The chain employs TRBV10-2 and TRBJ2-1; no clear D. Trimming stripped 4 bases from V and 0 bases from J, with 19 bases between. Germline values: CDR1 WSHSY, CDR2 SAAADI. There are 18 residues in the CDR3.

The rearrangement links TRBV18 to TRBJ1-1; 7 nucleotides agree with TRBD1. The CDR3 is 13 residues long. J was trimmed by 3 bases and V by 5 bases; bases with no gene match: 3. Germline V gene sequence: CDR1 KGHSH, CDR2 LQKENI. As DNA, the CDR3 is TGTGCCAGCTCATCTGACAGGGACACTGAAGCTTTCTTT. This codes for CASSSDRDTEAFF.

The rearrangement joins TRBV7-8 to TRBJ2-7; TRBD1 matches 8 bases. Germline V gene lookup returns CDR1 SGHVS and CDR2 FQNEAQ. The CDR3 is made up of 17 amino acids. J gave up 2 bases and V 0 bases, and 9 bases lay outside the gene matches. The CDR3 protein is CASSLANPGQAAYEQYF. Written as DNA, the CDR3 is TGTGCCAGCAGCTTAGCGAACCCGGGACAGGCGGCCTACGAGCAGTACTTC.

This chain joins TRBV19 and TRBJ2-6; D gene ambiguous. V was trimmed by 4 bases and J by 0 bases, leaving 7 bases between them. Germline-derived CDR1 and CDR2 are LNHDA and SQIVND (reference sequence). This CDR3 is 15 amino acids long. CDR3 sequence (DNA): TGTGCCAGTAGTACAGCAACCTCTGGGGCCAACGTCCTGACTTTC. Translated: CASSTATSGANVLTF.